The 9 T cell receptor beta chains presented below share a single source sample, sequenced in a study of shared clonotypes between healthy human individuals. Assay used: immunoSEQ multiplex PCR; TCRdb lists only in-frame clones, some missing. The sample has a few million clones, approximately 95% seen once. The specimen sequenced was naive CD4+ T cells sorted from blood. Noted subset: CD45RA+ positively selected. The source of these receptors is a man between 18 and 29 years old in good health.

V usage is TRBV5-1 and J usage is TRBJ2-1, with D possibly being TRBD2 (5 bases). The CDR3 loop spans 15 amino acids. Trimming took 1 base from V and 8 from J, leaving 16 bases between them. Germline loops: CDR1 SGHRS, CDR2 YFSETQ. The chain's CDR3 is CASSLSAAYGDEQFF. CDR3 nucleotides: TGCGCCAGCAGCTTGTCGGCAGCCTACGGGGATGAGCAGTTCTTC.

Of note for this clone: Other DNA sequences in this specimen translate into the identical CDR3. The chain uses TRBV5-1 and TRBJ2-7, with TRBD1 matching over 8 bases. The CDR3 sequence is 15 residues long. Germline V CDR1 and CDR2: SGHRS, YFSETQ. The ends lost 4 bases at V and 2 bases at J; junction bases unmatched: 8. CDR3 sequence (DNA): TGCGCCAGCAGCCCCCGACAGGGGACGGCCTACGAGCAGTACTTC. Its protein is CASSPRQGTAYEQYF.

The chain employs TRBV6-5 and TRBJ1-6; D remains unclear. The CDR3 is 14 amino acids. V was pared by 6 bases and J by 10 bases, with 16 bases between. CDR1 and CDR2 from the germline V gene are MNHEY and SVGAGI. CDR3 nucleotides: TGTGCCAGCAGCGAGGGAGGATCATCATCACCCCTCCACTTT. This encodes CASSEGGSSSPLHF.

The chain employs TRBV7-2 and TRBJ2-1, with 9 bases aligning to TRBD2. The CDR3 length is 14 residues. CDR1 and CDR2 (germline): SGHTA, FQGNSA. Trimming cost V 5 bases and J 10 bases; bases outside gene matches: 9. CDR3 nucleotide sequence: TGTGCCAGCAGCGGCGGGAGGGATCTAGGCGAGCAGTTCTTC. Translating gives CASSGGRDLGEQFF.

This chain joins TRBV5-1 and TRBJ1-2; D not resolved. V was clipped by 0 bases and J by 4 bases, with 7 bases between them. CDR1 SGHRS and CDR2 YFSETQ come from the germline V gene. This CDR3 has 13 amino acids. DNA for the CDR3: TGCGCCAGCAGCTTGGCCCCAATCTATGGCTACACCTTC. This translates into CASSLAPIYGYTF.

This sequence joins TRBV18 and TRBJ2-7; no firm D call. Germline CDR1 reads KGHSH; CDR2 reads LQKENI. The V end was cut by 3 bases, the J end by 0 bases, with 12 bases between. There are 15 residues in the CDR3. Here the CDR3 DNA reads TGTGCCAGCTCACCGAGGAGCGCCAGCTCCTACGAGCAGTACTTC. It specifies CASSPRSASSYEQYF.

J is TRBJ2-7 and V is TRBV28, with D possibly TRBD1 on 5 matching bases. Trimming left V 6 bases short and J 3 bases short, with 18 bases between. The CDR3 is 15 amino acids. Germline V lookup: CDR1 MDHEN, CDR2 SYDVKM. The CDR3 bases are TGTGCCAGCAGCCGGTCGGACACTTTGGTCTACGAGCAGTACTTC. It is translated as CASSRSDTLVYEQYF.

Note on this clone: The identical CDR3 is also encoded by other nucleotide sequences in the sample. The chain is built from TRBV7-9 and TRBJ2-7, with 14 bases that match TRBD2. The CDR3 length is 15 residues. Losses at the gene ends were 1 base for V and 5 bases for J; bases not matched to a gene: 1. Germline V gene data show CDR1 as SEHNR and CDR2 as FQNEAQ (reference sequence). The CDR3 loop is CASSLGLAGGDEQYF. The DNA of the CDR3 is TGTGCCAGCAGCTTAGGACTAGCGGGAGGGGACGAGCAGTACTTC.

The CDR3 spells CASSRAVLLSSYEQYF. In nucleotides, the CDR3 is TGCGCCAGCAGCCGGGCGGTACTTCTAAGCTCCTACGAGCAGTACTTC. The V and J genes are TRBV5-1 and TRBJ2-7; D uncertain. There are 16 residues in the CDR3. Germline lookup yields CDR1 SGHRS and CDR2 YFSETQ. Trimming cost V 4 bases and J 0 bases, with 17 bases left between them. Full variable domain (remainder filled in from reference TRBV5-1 and TRBJ2-7): KAGVTQTPRYLIKTRGQQVTLSCSPISGHRSVSWYQQTPGQGLQFLFEYFSETQRNKGNFPGRFSGRQFSNSRSEMNVSTLELGDSALYLCASSRAVLLSSYEQYFGPGTRLTVT.